This TCR beta chain came from a study of blood T cell repertoires in COVID-19 (dated by TCRdb to 2018 to 2020). Broadly, across the study: Collaborator samples came from the United States, Italy and Spain and covered acute and convalescent phases of COVID-19. The prospective study material was composed of cDNA or gDNA derived from T cells, B-cell-depleted T cells, or PBMCs. The repertoires were released in a freely available public database intended as a resource for research on the immune response to SARS-CoV-2. Nearly every sample came with metadata listing a de-identified subject ID, COVID-19 status, age in years and sex. Samples were obtained from the ongoing ImmuneRACE study (first 160 participants) and from 1,254 subjects provided by 6 global collaborators. Deeply sampled blood TCRbeta repertoires from subjects exposed to, actively infected with, or recovered from COVID-19 were included in the dataset. Where available, HLA class I and class II types were obtained from metadata supplied by the sample provider rather than from assay-based typing.

Overall results and qualifications from the work: Clinical and demographic metadata were provided uncurated, with the amount varying by source and participant.

TCRbeta CDR3 regions were amplified from genomic DNA using the immunoSEQ Assay, a bias-controlled multiplex PCR. On the authors' methods: Within the assay, amplification of reference gene primers was used to estimate how many nucleated cells each sample contained. Sequence reads were collapsed and filtered to measure the absolute abundance of every unique TCRbeta CDR3 rearrangement. For each sample, productive Simpson clonality was calculated as the square root of Simpson's diversity index across productive rearrangements. The source is immuneACCESS, and TCRdb retained only in-frame sequences with V and J called. Part of the clones is not carried over; for the studies checked, unresolved V genes explain less than half of this, and the remainder is unexplained. V, J and clone size are those of that table, while D and trimming were read from the DNA. The sample contains approximately 100,000 clones, about 86% of them found a single time. The ten largest clones capture roughly 2.7% of the sample.

Reading the germline V gene (reference sequence) gives CDR1 LNHDA and CDR2 SQIVND. Including the terminal cysteine and phenylalanine, the CDR3 comprises 16 residues. The only DNA kept is the CDR3, 48 bases in frame from the first base. V loses 4 bases of germline sequence and J loses 3 bases, and the interval between the two ends is 16 bases. This clone was recorded a few times. Its antigen is not yet known. Base qualities were left out, and no much larger clone turns up one base away. In the prospective study, participants were about 18 to 89 years old, resided in under 30 geographic areas of the United States, and were enrolled through a virtual design. In the prospective study, participants were assigned to cohorts based on the clinical history participants reported in a screening survey and a study questionnaire. Recovered participants in ImmuneRACE Cohort 3 were defined as having two consecutive negative NP/OP PCR tests, clearance from a healthcare professional, or resolution of symptoms. In the prospective study, whole blood, serum and a nasopharyngeal or oropharyngeal swab were collected from each participant by mobile phlebotomists. Participants in the prospective study had the option to provide additional blood draws and questionnaires over an approximately 2-month period. Before DNA extraction, prospective study blood samples were shipped either frozen or at room temperature.

The sequenced sample consisted of PBMCs or T cells enriched from blood (not recorded which). Rearrangement joined TRBV19 to TRBJ1-5; TRBD1 might be the D gene, on 5 matching bases. The source of this sequence is a woman between 45 and 60 years old who had recovered from COVID-19. Read as DNA, the sequence is TGTGCCAGTAGTAGGGGGGATCTTATTAACAATCAGCCCCAGCATTTT. Its amino acids are CASSRGDLINNQPQHF.